Shown below are 8 T cell receptor beta chains from a single sample sequenced in a study of molecular identifiers for immune sequencing clone quantification. TCRdb processed the PCR reads anew with MiXCR; each CDR3 protein has one entry. The sample records about 630,000 distinct CDR3 sequences, approximately 24% being singletons. Sequenced material: naive CD8+ T cells from blood, with Jurkat cell RNA spiked in. Described subset: FACS-sorted CD8+CD4-CCR7+CD45RA+ naive T cells. These receptors were obtained from a human donor in good health. Some libraries in this study had Jurkat cell RNA spiked in.

In this sample, this clonotype turned up a few times. The V gene is TRBV4-2, the J gene TRBJ2-7; D is undetermined. V was pared by 5 bases and J by 3 bases, with 23 bases between. CDR1 and CDR2 from the germline V gene are LGHNA and YNFKEQ. The length of the CDR3 is 17 residues. The CDR3 loop reads CASSTSFPADGIYEQYF. CDR3 DNA: TGTGCCAGCAGCACCTCCTTCCCGGCGGACGGAATCTACGAGCAGTACTTC.

This clonotype turned up a few times. The rearrangement joins TRBV7-9 to TRBJ2-2; D unclear. The CDR3 is made up of 14 amino acids. Germline V gene data show CDR1 as SEHNR and CDR2 as FQNEAQ (reference sequence). V lost 4 bases to trimming and J lost 6 bases, with 12 bases between them. CDR3 sequence (DNA): TGTGCCAGCAGCTCGACTGTTACGGCCGGGGAGCTGTTTTTT. This codes for CASSSTVTAGELFF. The entire variable domain, with the rest obtained from reference TRBV7-9 and TRBJ2-2, is as follows: DTGVSQNPRHKITKRGQNVTFRCDPISEHNRLYWYRQTLGQGPEFLTYFQNEAQLEKSRLLSDRFSAERPKGSFSTLEIQRTEQGDSAMYLCASSSTVTAGELFFGEGSRLTVL.

V and J are TRBV28 and TRBJ2-1; D gene uncertain. CDR3 length: 17 residues. Germline V gene data show CDR1 as MDHEN and CDR2 as SYDVKM. V lost 5 bases, J lost 0 bases, and 17 bases lay in between. The CDR3 here is CASSLRPLQSSYNEQFF. The CDR3 DNA reads as TGTGCCAGCAGTCTCCGCCCCCTACAGAGCTCCTACAATGAGCAGTTCTTC.

As regards this clonotype: Just one base apart from a much larger clone, this may be a read error. V and J are TRBV4-3 and TRBJ1-1; 7 bases match TRBD1. CDR1 is LGHNA and CDR2 is YSLEER in the germline V gene. This CDR3 comprises 16 residues. The CDR3 here is CASSKQGRFIDTAAFF. CDR3 coding DNA: TGCGCCAGCAGCAAACAGGGGCGGTTTATCGACACTGCAGCTTTCTTT.

Notes on this clonotype: Since a much larger clone is just one base distant, this may be a read error. The chain couples TRBV5-1 to TRBJ2-7; weak D call: TRBD1 (5 bases). The CDR3 is made up of 15 amino acids. The V end lost 0 bases, the J end lost 1 base, and 11 bases lay between the germline ends. Germline V CDR1 and CDR2: SGHRS, YFSETQ. This CDR3 reads CASSLGQLTSYEQYF. CDR3 coding DNA: TGCGCCAGCAGCTTGGGACAGCTCACTTCCTACGAGCAGTACTTC.

The sample holds many counts of this clonotype. The CDR3: CASTNGGGGTLDKYF. Here the CDR3 DNA reads TGTGCCAGCACCAATGGAGGGGGGGGCACCCTGGACAAGTATTTT. The V call is TRBV7-2, the J call TRBJ2-3; D might be TRBD2 (7 bases). The V end lost 7 bases, the J end lost 13 bases, and 27 bases lay between the germline ends. CDR1 and CDR2 (germline): SGHTA, FQGNSA. This CDR3 comprises 15 residues.

This clonotype was found many times. The chain couples TRBV4-2 to TRBJ2-7; D perhaps matches TRBD2 (5 bases). Germline V gene data show CDR1 as LGHNA and CDR2 as YNFKEQ. Trimming left V 4 bases short and J 5 bases short, with 12 bases between. The CDR3 is 13 amino acids. CDR3 DNA: TGTGCCAGCAGCCCGTCAATCGGGAACGAGCAGTACTTC. This encodes CASSPSIGNEQYF.

The chain is built from TRBV27 and TRBJ1-1; 12 nucleotides agree with TRBD1. V lost 10 bases to trimming and J lost 5 bases; unmatched junction nucleotides: 11. This CDR3 is 15 amino acids long. The germline V gene has CDR1 MNHEY and CDR2 SMNVEV (reference sequence). CDR3 bases: TGTGCCACTTACCGGGACAGGGGGCTTATAACTGAAGCTTTCTTT. Encoded protein: CATYRDRGLITEAFF.